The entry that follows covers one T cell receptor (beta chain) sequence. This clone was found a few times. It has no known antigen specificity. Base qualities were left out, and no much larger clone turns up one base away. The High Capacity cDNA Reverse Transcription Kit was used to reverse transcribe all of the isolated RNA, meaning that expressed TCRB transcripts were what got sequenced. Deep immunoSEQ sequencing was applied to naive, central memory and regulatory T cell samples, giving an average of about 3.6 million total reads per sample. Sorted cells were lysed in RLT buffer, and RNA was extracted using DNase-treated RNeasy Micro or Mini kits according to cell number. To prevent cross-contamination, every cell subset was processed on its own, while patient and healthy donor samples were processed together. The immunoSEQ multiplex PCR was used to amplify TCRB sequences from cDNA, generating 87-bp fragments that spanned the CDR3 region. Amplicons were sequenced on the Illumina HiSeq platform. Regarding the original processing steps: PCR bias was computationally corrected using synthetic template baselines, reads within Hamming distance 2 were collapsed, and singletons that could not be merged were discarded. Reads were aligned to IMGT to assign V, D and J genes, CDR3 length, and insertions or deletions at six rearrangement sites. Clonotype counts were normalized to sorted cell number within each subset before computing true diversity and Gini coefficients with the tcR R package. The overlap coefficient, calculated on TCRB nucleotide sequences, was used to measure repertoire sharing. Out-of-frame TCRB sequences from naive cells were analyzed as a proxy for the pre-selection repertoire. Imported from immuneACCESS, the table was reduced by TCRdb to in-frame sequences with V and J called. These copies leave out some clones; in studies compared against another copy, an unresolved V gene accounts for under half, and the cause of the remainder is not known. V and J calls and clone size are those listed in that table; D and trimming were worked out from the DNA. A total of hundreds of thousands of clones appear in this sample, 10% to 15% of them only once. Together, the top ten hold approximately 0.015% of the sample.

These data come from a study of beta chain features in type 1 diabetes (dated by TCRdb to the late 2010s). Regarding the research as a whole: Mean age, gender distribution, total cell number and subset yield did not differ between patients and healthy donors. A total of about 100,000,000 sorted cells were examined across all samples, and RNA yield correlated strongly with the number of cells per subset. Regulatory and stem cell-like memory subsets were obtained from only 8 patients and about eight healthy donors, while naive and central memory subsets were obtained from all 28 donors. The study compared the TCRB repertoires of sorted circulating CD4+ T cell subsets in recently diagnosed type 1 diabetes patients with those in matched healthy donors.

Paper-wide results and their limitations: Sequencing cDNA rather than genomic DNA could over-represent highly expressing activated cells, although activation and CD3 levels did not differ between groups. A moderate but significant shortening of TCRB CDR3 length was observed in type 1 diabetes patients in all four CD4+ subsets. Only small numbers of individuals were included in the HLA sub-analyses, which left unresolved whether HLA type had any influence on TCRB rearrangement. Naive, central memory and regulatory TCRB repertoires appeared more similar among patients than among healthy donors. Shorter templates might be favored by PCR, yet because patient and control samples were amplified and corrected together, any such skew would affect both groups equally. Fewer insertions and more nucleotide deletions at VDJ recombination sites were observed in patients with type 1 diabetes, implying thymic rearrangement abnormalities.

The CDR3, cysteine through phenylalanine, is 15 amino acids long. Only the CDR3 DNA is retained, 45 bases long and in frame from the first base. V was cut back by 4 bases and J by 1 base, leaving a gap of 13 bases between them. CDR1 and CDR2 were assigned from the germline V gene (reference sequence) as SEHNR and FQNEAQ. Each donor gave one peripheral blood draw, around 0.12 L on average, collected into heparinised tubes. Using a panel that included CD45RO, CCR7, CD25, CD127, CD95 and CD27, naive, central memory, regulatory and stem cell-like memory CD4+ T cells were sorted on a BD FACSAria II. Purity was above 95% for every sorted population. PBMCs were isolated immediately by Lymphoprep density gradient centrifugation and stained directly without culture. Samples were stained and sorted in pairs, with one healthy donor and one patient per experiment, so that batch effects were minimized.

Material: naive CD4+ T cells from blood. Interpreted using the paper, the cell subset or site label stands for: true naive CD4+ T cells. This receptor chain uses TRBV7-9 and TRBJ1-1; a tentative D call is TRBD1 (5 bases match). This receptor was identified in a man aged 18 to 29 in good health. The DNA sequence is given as TGTGCCAGCAGCTGGCGGGACGAAGCGAACACTGAAGCTTTCTTT. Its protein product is CASSWRDEANTEAFF.